The 31 T cell receptor beta chains below all came from one sample that was sequenced in a study of shared clonotypes between healthy human individuals (dated by TCRdb to the early 2020s). The library came from the immunoSEQ multiplex PCR assay. TCRdb's version of the immuneACCESS table is confined to in-frame rearrangements and falls short of the full clone set. An unresolved V gene accounts for under half of the shortfall where checked; the remainder is of unknown origin. This sample is represented by 2 million to 3 million clones; roughly 93% of them were singletons. 0.36% of the sample goes to the ten largest clones. Input material: naive CD4+ T cells from PBMCs. What this sample's cell subset or site label stands for: CD45RA+ positively selected. The receptors derive from a man younger than 35 in good health. Some clones in this sample may be carry-over from other donors' samples.

V and J are TRBV7-3 and TRBJ2-3; maybe TRBD1 (6 bases). Germline V gene data show CDR1 as SGHTA and CDR2 as FQGTGA. V lost 3 bases, J lost 1 base, and 17 bases lay in between. This CDR3 region has 17 residues. The CDR3 DNA follows: TGTGCCAGCAGCTTGCGGGCTAGGGGGAGTGGCACAGATACGCAGTATTTT. This translates into CASSLRARGSGTDTQYF. Looking up the rest from reference TRBV7-3 and TRBJ2-3 gives the full variable domain: GAGVSQTPSNKVTEKGKYVELRCDPISGHTALYWYRQSLGQGPEFLIYFQGTGAADDSGLPNDRFFAVRPEGSVSTLKIQRTERGDSAVYLCASSLRARGSGTDTQYFGPGTRLTVL.

This sequence joins TRBV6-4 and TRBJ1-5; 7 nucleotides line up with TRBD1. CDR1 is MRHNA and CDR2 is SNTAGT in the germline V gene. V was pared by 4 bases and J by 8 bases, with 11 bases of the junction left unmatched. This CDR3 is 15 amino acids long. In DNA, the CDR3 is TGTGCCAGCAGTGGGTATACAGGGGCGCAAAAGCCCCAGCATTTT. It translates to CASSGYTGAQKPQHF.

This clone has a single count. The same CDR3 also results from other DNA sequences found in this sample. The chain couples TRBV28 to TRBJ1-5; no reliable D call. Germline assignment: CDR1 MDHEN and CDR2 SYDVKM. The CDR3 is 13 residues long. The V and J ends lost 3 bases and 4 bases respectively, with 7 bases between them. Written as DNA, the CDR3 is TGTGCCAGCAGTTTGGTTGGAAATCAGCCCCAGCATTTT. Translating it yields CASSLVGNQPQHF.

The chain carries TRBV4-1 and TRBJ2-1, with 10 bases matching TRBD2. CDR1 and CDR2 (germline): MGHRA, YSYEKL. This CDR3 contains 16 residues. The V segment lost 4 bases and the J segment 7 bases; nucleotides outside the gene matches: 10. The CDR3 sequence is CASSPSGRGVGNEQFF. The CDR3, as DNA: TGCGCCAGCAGCCCTAGCGGGAGAGGGGTGGGGAATGAGCAGTTCTTC.

This clone is a singleton in its sample. The chain couples TRBV5-1 to TRBJ1-2; D uncertain. Germline-derived CDR1 and CDR2 are SGHRS and YFSETQ. CDR3 length: 13 residues. Trimming took off 3 bases at V and 8 bases at J, with 14 bases between the two ends. In DNA, the CDR3 is TGCGCCAGCAGCTCCCTAGATGGAGGGGGCTACACCTTC. Translating it yields CASSSLDGGGYTF.

This chain connects TRBV10-3 to TRBJ2-3, with TRBD2 identical over 15 bases. The CDR3 has 16 residues. Germline V lookup: CDR1 ENHRY, CDR2 SYGVKD. The J segment lost 5 bases and the V segment lost 4 bases, leaving 4 bases of the junction unmatched. The CDR3 spells CAISGTSGRAEDTQYF. In DNA, the CDR3 is TGTGCCATCAGTGGGACTAGCGGGAGGGCCGAAGATACGCAGTATTTT.

The rearrangement links TRBV6-1 to TRBJ2-3; the match to TRBD2 covers 7 bases. Germline V gene data show CDR1 as MNHNS and CDR2 as SASEGT. Trimming took 8 bases from V and 4 from J; bases not matched to a gene: 6. The CDR3 is 13 amino acids. The CDR3 DNA reads TGTGCCAGCGGCGGGAGTCCCCCAGATACGCAGTATTTT. Protein: CASGGSPPDTQYF.

This chain joins TRBV10-2 and TRBJ2-3, with 9 nucleotides matching TRBD1. Germline trimming cut 6 bases from V and 4 bases from J; bases unmatched to any gene: 8. Per germline, CDR1 WSHSY and CDR2 SAAADI. This CDR3 comprises 15 residues. The CDR3 sequence: CASSQQGAQADTQYF. CDR3 in DNA: TGCGCCAGCAGCCAACAGGGGGCGCAAGCAGATACGCAGTATTTT.

CDR3 in DNA: TGTGCCAGCAGCGAGGGGGACGGTCCCTACGAGCAGTACTTC. Protein product: CASSEGDGPYEQYF. The V and J genes are TRBV9 and TRBJ2-7; maybe TRBD1 (6 bases). CDR3 size: 14 residues. CDR1 is SGDLS and CDR2 is YYNGEE in the germline V gene. Trimming left V 3 bases short and J 2 bases short, with 12 bases between. Supplemented by reference TRBV9 and TRBJ2-7, the full variable domain reads DSGVTQTPKHLITATGQRVTLRCSPRSGDLSVYWYQQSLDQGLQFLIQYYNGEERAKGNILERFSAQQFPDLHSELNLSSLELGDSALYFCASSEGDGPYEQYFGPGTRLTVT.

The chain links TRBV28 to TRBJ1-5; D perhaps matches TRBD1 (5 bases). V lost 5 bases and J 2 bases, leaving 16 bases between the germline ends. The CDR3 is 16 amino acids. CDR1 is MDHEN, CDR2 SYDVKM, per germline. CDR3 loop: CASSQARGLGNQPQHF. The CDR3 DNA is TGTGCCAGCAGTCAAGCCCGGGGACTCGGCAATCAGCCCCAGCATTTT.

The chain has TRBV7-3 and TRBJ2-1, with 7 bases fitting TRBD2. J lost 4 bases, V lost 4 bases, and 4 bases had no gene match. This CDR3 is built from 14 residues. Germline V gives CDR1 SGHTA, CDR2 FQGTGA. The CDR3 nucleotides read TGTGCCAGCAGCTCCTCTAGCGGATACAATGAGCAGTTCTTC. As protein: CASSSSSGYNEQFF.

This CDR3 reads CASSLMVDGGTGELFF. Written as DNA, the CDR3 is TGTGCCAGCAGTTTAATGGTGGACGGGGGCACCGGGGAGCTGTTTTTT. The gene calls are TRBV27 and TRBJ2-2; TRBD2 is a possible D gene (6 bases). This CDR3 contains 16 residues. Trimming removed 2 bases at V and 4 bases at J, with 14 bases between. Germline values: CDR1 MNHEY, CDR2 SMNVEV (reference sequence).

The rearrangement links TRBV7-2 to TRBJ2-3; 12 positions agree with TRBD2. V was pared by 2 bases and J by 2 bases, with 5 bases of the junction left unmatched. The CDR3 totals 17 residues. Germline-derived CDR1 and CDR2 are SGHTA and FQGNSA. In DNA form, the CDR3 reads TGTGCCAGCAGCTTACGTTGGACTAGCGGGAACACAGATACGCAGTATTTT. It yields the protein CASSLRWTSGNTDTQYF. Filled out from reference TRBV7-2 and TRBJ2-3, the complete variable domain reads GAGVSQSPSNKVTEKGKDVELRCDPISGHTALYWYRQSLGQGLEFLIYFQGNSAPDKSGLPSDRFSAERTGGSVSTLTIQRTQQEDSAVYLCASSLRWTSGNTDTQYFGPGTRLTVL.

The chain's CDR3 is CASSPSSGDGYTF. DNA of the CDR3: TGTGCCAGCAGCCCCTCGTCGGGGGACGGCTACACCTTC. This chain links TRBV5-4 with TRBJ1-2, with a possible D match to TRBD1 (5 bases). CDR3 size: 13 residues. V was shortened by 4 bases and J by 8 bases, with 15 bases between the two germline ends. Germline-derived CDR1 and CDR2 are SGHNT and YYREEE (reference sequence).

V and J are TRBV7-8 and TRBJ2-7, with D possibly being TRBD2 (5 bases). The CDR3 loop spans 13 amino acids. In germline, CDR1 is SGHVS, CDR2 FQNEAQ. Trimming left V 2 bases short and J 7 bases short, with 12 bases between. CDR3 nucleotides: TGTGCCAGCAGCTTATACAGTCGAGGGGAGCAGTACTTC. Protein product: CASSLYSRGEQYF.

The sample holds one count of this clone. J is TRBJ2-3 and V is TRBV28; TRBD2 agrees at 8 bases. Germline values: CDR1 MDHEN, CDR2 SYDVKM. This CDR3 has 15 residues. After removal of 6 bases from V and 1 base from J, the junction contained 6 bases not matched to a gene. As DNA, the CDR3 is TGTGCCAGCAGCCGCGGGACTAGGGGCACAGATACGCAGTATTTT. This translates into CASSRGTRGTDTQYF.

The chain links TRBV4-3 to TRBJ2-6, with a weak D call TRBD1 (6 bases). The V gene's germline CDR1 is LGHNA and CDR2 YSLEER. Trimming removed 0 bases at V and 0 bases at J, with 15 bases between. The CDR3 spans 19 residues. CDR3 sequence (DNA): TGCGCCAGCAGCCAAGATTGGGGACATCCGTACTCTGGGGCCAACGTCCTGACTTTC. Protein product: CASSQDWGHPYSGANVLTF.

The V and J genes are TRBV4-1 and TRBJ1-4, with D perhaps TRBD1 (5 bases). There are 16 residues in the CDR3. Germline V gene lookup returns CDR1 MGHRA and CDR2 YSYEKL. Trimming pared 1 base from V and 8 bases from J, leaving 17 bases between. CDR3 sequence reads: CASSQAPGPRMEKLFF. The CDR3 bases are TGCGCCAGCAGCCAAGCTCCGGGGCCTAGGATGGAAAAACTGTTTTTT.

The chain's CDR3 is CASSLRYEGVSGESTEAFF. The CDR3 DNA reads TGCGCCAGCAGCCTTCGATACGAGGGGGTCTCCGGGGAATCCACTGAAGCTTTCTTT. The gene calls are TRBV4-1 and TRBJ1-1, with D possibly matching TRBD1 (6 bases). This CDR3 is built from 19 residues. The V and J ends lost 4 bases and 4 bases respectively, with 28 bases between them. Germline-derived CDR1 and CDR2 are MGHRA and YSYEKL.

The chain employs TRBV15 and TRBJ2-3, with 12 bases identical to TRBD2. V was clipped by 2 bases and J by 2 bases; unmatched bases: 5. CDR3 length: 17 residues. The V gene's germline CDR1 is LNHNV and CDR2 YYDKDF (reference sequence). The CDR3 DNA follows: TGTGCCACCAGCAGATCCGGACTAGCGGGAATCACAGATACGCAGTATTTT. It translates to CATSRSGLAGITDTQYF.

This rearrangement joins TRBV14 to TRBJ1-2, with D uncertain. V lost 2 bases and J lost 8, with 15 bases in between. This CDR3 region has 14 residues. Germline assignment: CDR1 SGHDN and CDR2 FVKESK. CDR3 protein: CASSQMDGGRGYTF. The CDR3 coding sequence is TGTGCCAGCAGCCAAATGGACGGCGGCCGCGGCTACACCTTC.

The gene calls are TRBV7-2 and TRBJ2-3, with no clear D. The germline V and J ends were trimmed by 5 bases and 4 bases, with 13 bases remaining between them. This CDR3 has 14 residues. Germline V gives CDR1 SGHTA, CDR2 FQGNSA. Here the CDR3 DNA reads TGTGCCAGCAGCCCAGGACGAAGCCCAGATACGCAGTATTTT. As protein: CASSPGRSPDTQYF.

The chain couples TRBV7-3 to TRBJ2-7, with 9 bases aligning to TRBD2. The CDR3 length is 16 residues. Germline trimming cut 4 bases from V and 5 bases from J; bases unmatched to any gene: 12. Germline assignment: CDR1 SGHTA and CDR2 FQGTGA. This CDR3 reads CASSSIPGTSSDEQYF. DNA for the CDR3: TGTGCCAGCAGCTCAATTCCCGGGACTAGCTCTGACGAGCAGTACTTC.

This clone was counted once. The chain recombines TRBV7-3 with TRBJ2-5; perhaps TRBD2 as D (6 bases). V lost 3 bases to trimming and J lost 5 bases, with 16 bases between them. The germline V gene has CDR1 SGHTA and CDR2 FQGTGA. This CDR3 is 15 amino acids long. CDR3 protein: CASSFLAGRGETQYF. The CDR3 bases are TGTGCCAGCAGCTTCCTAGCCGGCCGGGGGGAGACCCAGTACTTC.

The CDR3 bases are TGTGCCAGCAGTTACGGTCGGGCGGGAGAAGGGTACGAGCAGTACTTC. Encoded protein: CASSYGRAGEGYEQYF. This chain joins TRBV6-6 and TRBJ2-7; the match to TRBD2 covers 7 bases. V shed 2 bases and J 4 bases; nucleotides not matched to a gene: 11. Germline CDR1 is MNHNY and CDR2 is SVGAGI (reference sequence). The CDR3 consists of 16 residues.

The chain joins TRBV7-2 to TRBJ1-1; D might be TRBD1 (5 bases). CDR1 SGHTA and CDR2 FQGNSA come from the germline V gene. The CDR3 has 14 amino acids. Deletions cut 5 bases from V and 4 bases from J, with 14 bases between. This chain's CDR3 is CASSPPGGITEAFF. The DNA for the CDR3 is TGTGCCAGCAGCCCTCCTGGGGGGATCACTGAAGCTTTCTTT.

The rearrangement links TRBV6-5 to TRBJ1-6; 8 bases fit TRBD1. The V gene end was trimmed by 9 bases and the J gene end by 10 bases; junction bases not matched to a gene: 8. The germline V gene encodes CDR1 MNHEY and CDR2 SVGAGI. CDR3 length: 13 amino acids. CDR3: CASRDRIRSPLHF. CDR3 nucleotides: TGTGCCAGTAGGGACAGGATAAGGTCACCCCTCCACTTT.

The chain links TRBV5-1 to TRBJ1-3; D is ambiguous. V lost 9 bases, J lost 0 bases, and 10 bases lay in between. The CDR3 consists of 13 residues. Per germline, CDR1 SGHRS and CDR2 YFSETQ. Written as DNA, the CDR3 is TGCGCCACTAGGGAGGGCTCTGGAAACACCATATATTTT. Translation gives CATREGSGNTIYF.

The gene calls are TRBV29-1 and TRBJ2-1; 8 positions agree with TRBD2. CDR1 is SQVTM and CDR2 is ANQGSEA in the germline V gene. This CDR3 spans 13 amino acids. V shed 4 bases and J 11 bases; nucleotides not matched to a gene: 10. CDR3 coding DNA: TGCAGCGTTGCTTTGCGGGAGGCCGTCAAGCAGTTCTTC. Translation: CSVALREAVKQFF.

The rearrangement uses TRBV5-1 and TRBJ2-7; 9 nucleotides agree with TRBD1. The CDR3 runs 15 residues. Losses at the gene ends were 1 base for V and 6 bases for J; bases not matched to a gene: 8. CDR1 is SGHRS, CDR2 YFSETQ, per germline. This CDR3 reads CASSLSSGQGREQYF. The DNA for the CDR3 is TGCGCCAGCAGCTTGAGTTCGGGACAGGGACGCGAGCAGTACTTC.

A word on this clone: In the same sample, other DNA sequences code for this CDR3. This rearrangement joins TRBV19 to TRBJ2-1; maybe TRBD2 (6 bases). Between the trimmed V and J ends, which lost 1 base and 9 bases, there was a span of 7 bases. The CDR3 loop spans 12 amino acids. Germline CDR1 and CDR2: LNHDA and SQIVND (reference sequence). The CDR3 protein is CASSIVGGEQFF. For the CDR3, the DNA is TGTGCCAGTAGTATAGTCGGGGGTGAGCAGTTCTTC.